One and the same sample provided the 5 T cell receptor beta chains below, sequenced in a study of graft-versus-host responses after intestinal transplantation (dated by TCRdb to 2020 to 2023). Libraries were made using the immunoSEQ multiplex PCR assay. TCRdb obtained this table from immuneACCESS and retained in-frame rearrangements with V and J assigned. These tables miss some clones; where compared with another copy, unresolved V genes account for less than half of the shortfall, and the remainder is unexplained. This sample lists some 24,000 clones; approximately 85% were detected once. Around 0.97% of the sample rests with the top ten. Sequencing used PBMCs, obtained nearly 470 days after intestinal transplant. The receptors were sampled from a human patient who received an intestinal transplant, so some T cells may come from the graft donor.

This sequence joins TRBV6-1 and TRBJ2-1, with a weak D call TRBD2 (6 bases). This CDR3 comprises 15 residues. The germline gives CDR1 MNHNS, CDR2 SASEGT. V was trimmed by 3 bases and J by 8 bases, leaving 17 bases between them. The CDR3 DNA is TGTGCCAGCAGTGATGTGGCGGGAAGGGGTGATGAGCAGTTCTTC. Protein: CASSDVAGRGDEQFF.

The J gene is TRBJ2-7, the V gene TRBV28; D ambiguous. The V end was cut by 6 bases, the J end by 1 base, with 13 bases between. This CDR3 spans 14 amino acids. Per the germline V gene, CDR1 is MDHEN and CDR2 is SYDVKM. The CDR3 loop is CASSRGHYSYEQYF. CDR3 DNA sequence: TGTGCCAGCAGCCGTGGCCATTATTCCTACGAGCAGTACTTC.

J is TRBJ2-7 and V is TRBV28, with TRBD1 matching over 8 bases. J lost 8 bases, V lost 3 bases, and 9 bases had no gene match. The CDR3 runs to 14 residues. The germline gives CDR1 MDHEN, CDR2 SYDVKM. This CDR3 reads CASSFFRTGIQQYF. The CDR3 region has the DNA TGTGCCAGCAGTTTTTTCCGGACAGGGATTCAGCAGTACTTC.

The CDR3 spells CASSFNGQSSYNSPLHF. CDR3 in DNA: TGCGCCAGCAGCTTTAACGGCCAAAGCTCCTATAATTCACCCCTCCACTTT. The chain is built from TRBV5-1 and TRBJ1-6, with D uncertain. This CDR3 spans 17 amino acids. CDR1 and CDR2 from the germline V gene are SGHRS and YFSETQ. The germline V and J ends were trimmed by 2 bases and 0 bases, with 12 bases remaining between them.

CDR3 sequence reads: CASSPLQGDNQPQHF. The CDR3 DNA sequence: TGTGCCAGCTCACCTTTACAGGGAGACAATCAGCCCCAGCATTTT. The genes are TRBV18 and TRBJ1-5; a possible D gene is TRBD1 (6 bases). This CDR3 contains 15 residues. The germline V gene has CDR1 KGHSH and CDR2 LQKENI. The ends were cut back, 3 bases at V and 3 bases at J, with 12 bases in the middle.